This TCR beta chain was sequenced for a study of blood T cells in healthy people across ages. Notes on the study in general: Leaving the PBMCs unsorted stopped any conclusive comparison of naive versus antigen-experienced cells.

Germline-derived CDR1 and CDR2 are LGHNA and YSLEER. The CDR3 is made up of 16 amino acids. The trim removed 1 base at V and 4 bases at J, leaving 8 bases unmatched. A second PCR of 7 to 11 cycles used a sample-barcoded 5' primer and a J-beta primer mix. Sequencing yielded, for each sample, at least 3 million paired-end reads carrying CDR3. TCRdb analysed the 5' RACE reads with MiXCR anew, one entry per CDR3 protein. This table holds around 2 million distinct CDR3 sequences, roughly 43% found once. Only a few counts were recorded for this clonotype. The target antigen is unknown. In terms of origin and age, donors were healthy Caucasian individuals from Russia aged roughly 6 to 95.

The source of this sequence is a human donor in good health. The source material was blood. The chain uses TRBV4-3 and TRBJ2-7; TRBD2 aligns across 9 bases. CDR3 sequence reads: CASSQGALAGNYEQYF. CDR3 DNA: TGCGCCAGCAGCCAAGGCGCGCTAGCGGGGAATTACGAGCAGTACTTC.